This T cell receptor beta chain was sequenced during a study of T cells after yellow fever vaccination. At the level of the study: Preparation used SMART-Seq v4 Ultra Low Input for the low-cell-number fractions.

MiXCR was run by TCRdb on the 5' RACE reads, yielding one entry per CDR3 protein. The sample yields about 130,000 distinct CDR3 sequences, more than 6% seen once. There are a few counts of this clonotype. Antigen specificity is unknown. The study's findings and limits: Reappearance after the booster was seen for most primary-vaccination clones, at 95% to 97% CD4 and roughly 90% CD8. FACS-sorted repertoires might harbor abundant contaminating clonotypes from the bulk population. It was a weaker secondary response, yet one that peaked faster, at day 5 versus 15.

Germline CDR1 is SGHKS and CDR2 is YYEKEE (reference sequence). The CDR3 consists of 12 residues. V lost 5 bases to trimming and J lost 5 bases, with 10 bases between them. The sequence was collected from a man in his late teens or twenties who received the YFV17D yellow fever vaccine. Sample: CD4+ T cells sorted from PBMCs, taken 10 to 11 days after the first yellow fever vaccination. The chain employs TRBV5-5 and TRBJ1-1, with no clear D. CDR3 sequence (DNA): TGTGCCAGCAGGGTGATAGGGACTGAAGCTTTCTTT. Its protein product is CASRVIGTEAFF.